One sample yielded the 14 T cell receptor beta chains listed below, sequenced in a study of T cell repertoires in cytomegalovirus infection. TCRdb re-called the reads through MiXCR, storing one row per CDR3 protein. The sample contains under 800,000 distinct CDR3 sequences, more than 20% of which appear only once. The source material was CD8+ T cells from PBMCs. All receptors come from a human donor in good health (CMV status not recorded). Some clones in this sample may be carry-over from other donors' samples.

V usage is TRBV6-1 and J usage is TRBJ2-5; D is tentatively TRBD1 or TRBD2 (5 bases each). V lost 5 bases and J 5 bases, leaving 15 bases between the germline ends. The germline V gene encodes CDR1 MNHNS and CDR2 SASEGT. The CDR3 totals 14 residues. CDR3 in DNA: TGTGCCAGCAGTTCGGCTCGGGGCGTGGAGACCCAGTACTTC. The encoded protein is CASSSARGVETQYF.

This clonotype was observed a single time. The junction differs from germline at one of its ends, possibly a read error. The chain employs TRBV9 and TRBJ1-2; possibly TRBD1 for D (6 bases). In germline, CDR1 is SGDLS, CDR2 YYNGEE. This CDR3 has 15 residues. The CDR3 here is CVSSVGGLLGYGYTF. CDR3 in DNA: TGTGTCAGCAGCGTCGGGGGCCTCTTGGGCTATGGCTACACCTTC.

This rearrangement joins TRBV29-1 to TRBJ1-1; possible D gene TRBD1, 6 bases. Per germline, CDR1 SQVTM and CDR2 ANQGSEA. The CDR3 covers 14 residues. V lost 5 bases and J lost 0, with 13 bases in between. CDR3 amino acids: CSVIQGGMNTEAFF. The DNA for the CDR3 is TGCAGCGTTATACAGGGAGGGATGAACACTGAAGCTTTCTTT.

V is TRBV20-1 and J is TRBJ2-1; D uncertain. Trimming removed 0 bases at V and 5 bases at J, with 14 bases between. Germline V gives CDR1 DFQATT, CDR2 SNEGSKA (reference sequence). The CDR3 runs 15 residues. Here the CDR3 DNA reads TGCAGTGCTAGAGATCTTGCGGTTCCCCACAATGAGCAGTTCTTC. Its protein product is CSARDLAVPHNEQFF.

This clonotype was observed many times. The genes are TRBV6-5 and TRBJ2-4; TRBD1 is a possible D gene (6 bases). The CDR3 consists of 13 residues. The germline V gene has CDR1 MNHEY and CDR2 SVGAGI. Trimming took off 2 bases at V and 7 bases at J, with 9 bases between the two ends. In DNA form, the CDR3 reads TGTGCCAGCAGTTACGCCCAGGGGAACATTCAGTACTTC. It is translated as CASSYAQGNIQYF.

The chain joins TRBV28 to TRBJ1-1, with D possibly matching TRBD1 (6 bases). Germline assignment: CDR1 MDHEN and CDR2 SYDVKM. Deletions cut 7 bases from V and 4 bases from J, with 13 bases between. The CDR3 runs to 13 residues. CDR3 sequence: CASKKGGATEAFF. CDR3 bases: TGTGCCAGCAAAAAGGGGGGGGCCACTGAAGCTTTCTTT.

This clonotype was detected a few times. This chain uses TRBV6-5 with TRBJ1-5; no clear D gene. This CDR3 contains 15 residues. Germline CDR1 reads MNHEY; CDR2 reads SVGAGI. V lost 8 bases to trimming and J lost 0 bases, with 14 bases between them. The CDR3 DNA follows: TGTGCCAGCTCCTATAACCATTATAGCAATCAGCCCCAGCATTTT. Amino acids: CASSYNHYSNQPQHF.

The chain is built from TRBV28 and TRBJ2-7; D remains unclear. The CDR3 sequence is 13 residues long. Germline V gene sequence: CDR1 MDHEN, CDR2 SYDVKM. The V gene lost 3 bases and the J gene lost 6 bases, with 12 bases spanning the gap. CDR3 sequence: CASSLVEDLEQYF. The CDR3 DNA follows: TGTGCCAGCAGTTTGGTTGAGGACCTCGAGCAGTACTTC.

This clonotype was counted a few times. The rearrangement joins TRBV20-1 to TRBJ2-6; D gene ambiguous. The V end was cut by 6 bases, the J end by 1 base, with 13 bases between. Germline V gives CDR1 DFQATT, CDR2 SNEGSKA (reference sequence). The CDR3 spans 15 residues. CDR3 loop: CSAPERSSGANVLTF. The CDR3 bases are TGCAGTGCCCCCGAGAGGAGTTCTGGGGCCAACGTCCTGACTTTC.

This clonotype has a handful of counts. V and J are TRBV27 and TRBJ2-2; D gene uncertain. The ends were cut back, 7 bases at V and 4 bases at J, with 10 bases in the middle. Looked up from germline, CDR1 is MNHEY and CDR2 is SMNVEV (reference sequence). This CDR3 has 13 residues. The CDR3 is CASTGRGTGELFF. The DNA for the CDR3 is TGTGCCAGCACCGGTCGAGGCACCGGGGAGCTGTTTTTT.

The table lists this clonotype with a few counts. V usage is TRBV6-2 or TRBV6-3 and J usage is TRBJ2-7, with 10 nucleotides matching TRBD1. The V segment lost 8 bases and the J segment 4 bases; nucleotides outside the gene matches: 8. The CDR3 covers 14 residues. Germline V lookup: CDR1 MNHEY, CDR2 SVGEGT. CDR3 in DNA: TGTGCCAGCGGAATGGGACAGGGGAGATACGAGCAGTACGTC. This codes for CASGMGQGRYEQYV.

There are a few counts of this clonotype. The CDR3 DNA follows: TGTGCCAGCAGGGGCGACAGGGGCTCTAACTATGGCTACACCTTC. As protein: CASRGDRGSNYGYTF. V and J are TRBV7-9 and TRBJ1-2, with 8 nucleotides matching TRBD1. The V gene's germline CDR1 is SEHNR and CDR2 FQNEAQ (reference sequence). This CDR3 region has 15 residues. With 6 bases clipped from V and 0 bases from J, the junction kept 6 bases outside the gene matches.

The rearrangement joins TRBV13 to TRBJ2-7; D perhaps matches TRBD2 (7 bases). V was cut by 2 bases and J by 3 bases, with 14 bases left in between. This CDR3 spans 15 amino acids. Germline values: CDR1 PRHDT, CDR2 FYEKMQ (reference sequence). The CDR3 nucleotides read TGTGCCAGCAGCTTAAGGGGGGGGGCCTTCTACGAGCAGTACTTC. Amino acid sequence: CASSLRGGAFYEQYF.

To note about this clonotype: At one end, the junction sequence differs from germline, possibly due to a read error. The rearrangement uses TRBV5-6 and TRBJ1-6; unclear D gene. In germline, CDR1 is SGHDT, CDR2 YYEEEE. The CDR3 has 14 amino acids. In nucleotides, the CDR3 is TGTGCCAGCAGCTTCGGACGGGTTGATTCACCCCTCAACTTT. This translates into CASSFGRVDSPLNF.